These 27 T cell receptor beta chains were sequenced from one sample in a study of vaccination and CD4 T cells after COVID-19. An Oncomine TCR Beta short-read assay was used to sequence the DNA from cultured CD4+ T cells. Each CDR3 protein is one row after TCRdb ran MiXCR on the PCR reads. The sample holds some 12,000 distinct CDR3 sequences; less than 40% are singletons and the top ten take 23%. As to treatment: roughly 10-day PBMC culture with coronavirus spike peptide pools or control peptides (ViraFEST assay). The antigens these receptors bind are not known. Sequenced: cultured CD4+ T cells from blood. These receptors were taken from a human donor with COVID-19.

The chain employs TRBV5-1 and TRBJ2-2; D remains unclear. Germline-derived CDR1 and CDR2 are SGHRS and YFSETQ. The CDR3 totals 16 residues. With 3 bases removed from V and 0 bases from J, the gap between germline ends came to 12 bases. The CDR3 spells CASSSFGGTNTGELFF. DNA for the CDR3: TGCGCCAGCAGCTCCTTCGGCGGAACGAACACCGGGGAGCTGTTTTTT.

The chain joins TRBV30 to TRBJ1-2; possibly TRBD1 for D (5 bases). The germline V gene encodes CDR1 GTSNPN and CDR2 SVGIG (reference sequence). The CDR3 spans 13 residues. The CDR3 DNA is TGTGCTCTTGGTCCCAGGGCTCCCTATGGCTACACCTTC. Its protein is CALGPRAPYGYTF. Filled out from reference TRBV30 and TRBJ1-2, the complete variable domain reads SQTIHQWPATLVQPVGSPLSLECTVEGTSNPNLYWYRQAAGRGLQLLFYSVGIGQISSEVPQNLSASRPQDRQFILSSKKLLLSDSGFYLCALGPRAPYGYTFGSGTRLTVV.

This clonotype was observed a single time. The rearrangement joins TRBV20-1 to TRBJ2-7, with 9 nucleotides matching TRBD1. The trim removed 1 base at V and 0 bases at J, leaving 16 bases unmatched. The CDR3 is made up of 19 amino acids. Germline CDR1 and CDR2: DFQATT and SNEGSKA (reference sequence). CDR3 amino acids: CSARARRGTGNPSSYEQYF. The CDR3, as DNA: TGCAGTGCTAGAGCTAGAAGGGGGACAGGGAACCCTAGCTCCTACGAGCAGTACTTC.

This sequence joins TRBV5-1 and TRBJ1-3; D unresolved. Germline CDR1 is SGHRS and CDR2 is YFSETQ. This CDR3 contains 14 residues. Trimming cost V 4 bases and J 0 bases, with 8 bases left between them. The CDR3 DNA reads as TGCGCCAGCAGCGAGGGTGTCTCTGGAAACACCATATATTTT. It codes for CASSEGVSGNTIYF.

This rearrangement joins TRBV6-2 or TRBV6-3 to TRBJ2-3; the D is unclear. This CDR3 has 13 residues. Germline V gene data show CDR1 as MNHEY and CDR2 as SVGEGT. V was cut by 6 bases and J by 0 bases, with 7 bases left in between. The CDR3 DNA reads TGTGCCAGCAGGTGGGGTAGCACAGATACGCAGTATTTT. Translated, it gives CASRWGSTDTQYF.

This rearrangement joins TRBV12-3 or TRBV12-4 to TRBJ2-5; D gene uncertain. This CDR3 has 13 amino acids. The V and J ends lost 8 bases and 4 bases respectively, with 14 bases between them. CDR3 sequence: CASVKGVRETQYF. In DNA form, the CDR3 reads TGTGCCAGCGTTAAGGGCGTAAGAGAGACCCAGTACTTC.

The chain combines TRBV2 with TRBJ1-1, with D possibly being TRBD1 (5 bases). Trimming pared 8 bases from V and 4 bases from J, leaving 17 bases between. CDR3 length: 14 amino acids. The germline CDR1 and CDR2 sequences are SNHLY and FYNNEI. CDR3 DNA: TGTGCCAGCGGCCGAGCGGGGGGTACCACTGAAGCTTTCTTT. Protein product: CASGRAGGTTEAFF.

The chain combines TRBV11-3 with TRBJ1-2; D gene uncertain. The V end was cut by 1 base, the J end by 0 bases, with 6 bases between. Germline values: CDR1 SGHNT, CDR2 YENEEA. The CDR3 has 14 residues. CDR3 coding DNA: TGTGCCAGCAGCTTAGGTTTAGCTAACTATGGCTACACCTTC. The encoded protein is CASSLGLANYGYTF.

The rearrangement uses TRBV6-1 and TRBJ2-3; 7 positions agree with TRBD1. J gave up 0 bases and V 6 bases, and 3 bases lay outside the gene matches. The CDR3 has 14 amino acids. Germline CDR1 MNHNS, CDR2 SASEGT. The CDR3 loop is CASRPQGSTDTQYF. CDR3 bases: TGTGCCAGCAGGCCACAGGGGAGCACAGATACGCAGTATTTT.

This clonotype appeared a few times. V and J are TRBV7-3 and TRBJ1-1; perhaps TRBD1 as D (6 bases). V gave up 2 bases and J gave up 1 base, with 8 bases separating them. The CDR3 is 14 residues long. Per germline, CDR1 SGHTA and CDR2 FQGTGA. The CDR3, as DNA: TGTGCCAGCAGCTTACTGGGGGCGAACACTGAAGCTTTCTTT. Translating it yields CASSLLGANTEAFF.

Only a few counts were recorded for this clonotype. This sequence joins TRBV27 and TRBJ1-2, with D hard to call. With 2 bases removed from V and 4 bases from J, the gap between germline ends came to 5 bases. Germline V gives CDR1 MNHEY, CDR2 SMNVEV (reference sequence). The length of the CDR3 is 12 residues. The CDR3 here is CASSLKGYGYTF. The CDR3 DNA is TGTGCCAGCAGTTTAAAGGGCTATGGCTACACCTTC.

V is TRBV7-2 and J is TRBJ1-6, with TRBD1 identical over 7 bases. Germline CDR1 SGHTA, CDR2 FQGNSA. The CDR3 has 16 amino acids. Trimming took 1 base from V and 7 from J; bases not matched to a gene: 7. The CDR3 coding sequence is TGTGCCAGCAGCTTAGGGTCCGGGACAGCAAATTCACCCCTCCACTTT. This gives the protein CASSLGSGTANSPLHF. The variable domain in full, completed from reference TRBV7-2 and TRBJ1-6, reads GAGVSQSPSNKVTEKGKDVELRCDPISGHTALYWYRQSLGQGLEFLIYFQGNSAPDKSGLPSDRFSAERTGGSVSTLTIQRTQQEDSAVYLCASSLGSGTANSPLHFGNGTRLTVT.

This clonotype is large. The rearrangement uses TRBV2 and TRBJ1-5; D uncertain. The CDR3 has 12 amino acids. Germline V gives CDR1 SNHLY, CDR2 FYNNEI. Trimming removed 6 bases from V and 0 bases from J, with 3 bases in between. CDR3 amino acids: CASRGSNQPQHF. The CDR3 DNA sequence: TGTGCCAGCAGGGGTAGCAATCAGCCCCAGCATTTT.

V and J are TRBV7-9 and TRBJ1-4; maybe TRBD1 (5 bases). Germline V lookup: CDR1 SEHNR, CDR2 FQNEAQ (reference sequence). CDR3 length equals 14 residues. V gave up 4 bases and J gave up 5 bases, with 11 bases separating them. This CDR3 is CASSSGTVNEKLFF. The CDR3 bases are TGTGCCAGCAGCTCCGGGACGGTGAATGAAAAACTGTTTTTT.

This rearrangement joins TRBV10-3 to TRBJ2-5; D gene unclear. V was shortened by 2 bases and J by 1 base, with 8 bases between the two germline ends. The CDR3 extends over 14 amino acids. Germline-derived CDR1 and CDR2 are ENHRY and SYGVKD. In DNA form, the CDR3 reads TGTGCCATCAGTGAGGTCAGGCCCCAAGAGACCCAGTACTTC. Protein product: CAISEVRPQETQYF.

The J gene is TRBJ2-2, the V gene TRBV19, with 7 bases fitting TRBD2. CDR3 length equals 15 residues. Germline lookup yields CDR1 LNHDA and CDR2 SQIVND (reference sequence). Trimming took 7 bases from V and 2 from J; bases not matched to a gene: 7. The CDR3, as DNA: TGTGCCAGTAACCCATGGGGGGGAAACACCGGGGAGCTGTTTTTT. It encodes CASNPWGGNTGELFF.

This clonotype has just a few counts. CDR3 DNA sequence: TGTGCCAGCAGTTTACGGGGACTAGCGGGGGGCTGGGGAGGAGAGACCCAGTACTTC. This translates into CASSLRGLAGGWGGETQYF. The V call is TRBV27, the J call TRBJ2-5; 15 nucleotides align to TRBD2. Germline V gene sequence: CDR1 MNHEY, CDR2 SMNVEV (reference sequence). CDR3 length: 19 amino acids. The V segment lost 2 bases and the J segment 4 bases; nucleotides outside the gene matches: 11.

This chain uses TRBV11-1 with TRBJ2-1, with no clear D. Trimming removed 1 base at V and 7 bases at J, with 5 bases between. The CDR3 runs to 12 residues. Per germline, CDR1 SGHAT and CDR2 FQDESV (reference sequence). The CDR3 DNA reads TGTGCCAGCAGCTTAGGTAGTAATGAGCAGTTCTTC. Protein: CASSLGSNEQFF.

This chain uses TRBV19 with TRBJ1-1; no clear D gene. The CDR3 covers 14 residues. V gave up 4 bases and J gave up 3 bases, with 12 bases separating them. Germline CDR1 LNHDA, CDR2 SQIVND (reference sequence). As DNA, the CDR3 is TGTGCCAGTAGTACTCCCCGAAAGGACACTGAAGCTTTCTTT. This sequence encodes CASSTPRKDTEAFF.

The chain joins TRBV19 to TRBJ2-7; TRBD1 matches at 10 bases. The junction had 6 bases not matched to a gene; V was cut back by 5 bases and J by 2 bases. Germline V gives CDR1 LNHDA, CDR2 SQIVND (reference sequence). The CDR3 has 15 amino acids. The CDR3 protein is CASSSWTGGTYEQYF. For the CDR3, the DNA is TGTGCCAGTAGTTCGTGGACAGGGGGGACCTACGAGCAGTACTTC. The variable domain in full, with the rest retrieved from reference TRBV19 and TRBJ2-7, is DGGITQSPKYLFRKEGQNVTLSCEQNLNHDAMYWYRQDPGQGLRLIYYSQIVNDFQKGDIAEGYSVSREKKESFPLTVTSAQKNPTAFYLCASSSWTGGTYEQYFGPGTRLTVT.

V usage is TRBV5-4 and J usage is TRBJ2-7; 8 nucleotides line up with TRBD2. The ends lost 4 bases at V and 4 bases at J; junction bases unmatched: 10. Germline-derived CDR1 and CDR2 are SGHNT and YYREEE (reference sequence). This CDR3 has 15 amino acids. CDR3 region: CASSRSDGGAYEQYF. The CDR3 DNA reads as TGTGCCAGCAGCCGCTCGGACGGGGGGGCGTACGAGCAGTACTTC.

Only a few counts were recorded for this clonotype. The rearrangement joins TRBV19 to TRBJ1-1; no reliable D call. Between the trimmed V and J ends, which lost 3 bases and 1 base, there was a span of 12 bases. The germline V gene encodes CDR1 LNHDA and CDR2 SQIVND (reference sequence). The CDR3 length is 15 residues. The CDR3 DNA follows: TGTGCCAGTAGTATGGGAGGGTTGGGGAACACTGAAGCTTTCTTT. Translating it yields CASSMGGLGNTEAFF.

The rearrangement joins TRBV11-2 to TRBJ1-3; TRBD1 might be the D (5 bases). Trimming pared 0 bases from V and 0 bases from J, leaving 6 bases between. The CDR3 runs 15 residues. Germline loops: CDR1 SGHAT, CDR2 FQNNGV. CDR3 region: CASSLEQGSGNTIYF. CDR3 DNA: TGTGCCAGCAGCTTAGAGCAGGGCTCTGGAAACACCATATATTTT.

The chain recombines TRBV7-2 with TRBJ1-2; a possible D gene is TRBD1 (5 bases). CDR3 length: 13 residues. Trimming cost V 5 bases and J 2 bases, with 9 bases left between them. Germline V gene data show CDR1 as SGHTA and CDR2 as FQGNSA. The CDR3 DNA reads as TGTGCCAGCAGCCCCGACAGAAACTATGGCTACACCTTC. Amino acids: CASSPDRNYGYTF.

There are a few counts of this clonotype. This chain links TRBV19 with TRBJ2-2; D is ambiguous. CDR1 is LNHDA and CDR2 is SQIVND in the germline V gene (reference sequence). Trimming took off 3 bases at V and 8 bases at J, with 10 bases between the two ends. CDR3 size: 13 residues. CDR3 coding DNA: TGTGCCAGTAGTATTTCCCTTGCAGGGGAGCTGTTTTTT. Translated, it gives CASSISLAGELFF.

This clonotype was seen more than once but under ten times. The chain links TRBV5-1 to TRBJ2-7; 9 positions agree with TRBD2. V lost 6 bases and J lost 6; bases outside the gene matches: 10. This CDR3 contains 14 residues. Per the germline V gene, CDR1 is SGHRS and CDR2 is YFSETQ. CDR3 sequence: CASTQAGGDSEQYF. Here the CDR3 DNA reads TGCGCCAGCACGCAAGCGGGGGGCGACTCCGAGCAGTACTTC.

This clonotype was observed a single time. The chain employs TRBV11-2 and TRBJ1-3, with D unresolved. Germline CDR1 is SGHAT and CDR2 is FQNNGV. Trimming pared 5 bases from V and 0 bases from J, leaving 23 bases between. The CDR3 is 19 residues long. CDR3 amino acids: CASSIAPTRTVNSGNTIYF. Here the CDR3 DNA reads TGTGCCAGCAGCATAGCTCCGACTCGGACGGTAAACTCTGGAAACACCATATATTTT.